The 3 T cell receptor beta chains reported below all come from one sample, sequenced in a study of T cell changes during pregnancy in multiple sclerosis. Measured with immunoSEQ multiplex PCR; TCRdb has only the in-frame clones, and not every one. Of around 95,000 clones listed, about 92% are singletons. The sequencing used peripheral blood, collected after pregnancy. The origin of the receptors is a female donor in good health, enrolled as a control in a pregnancy study.

This clone has a single count. The genes are TRBV7-3 and TRBJ2-1, with 14 bases lining up with TRBD2. This CDR3 has 18 residues. Trimming removed 6 bases from V and 7 bases from J; junction bases left unmatched: 14. Per germline, CDR1 SGHTA and CDR2 FQGTGA. DNA for the CDR3: TGTGCCAGCAGTTCGACAACCGGGACTAGCGGGGGCTCGAATGAGCAGTTCTTC. Its protein is CASSSTTGTSGGSNEQFF.

The rearrangement joins TRBV10-2 to TRBJ2-3; TRBD2 matches 8 bases. V trimming: 5 bases; J trimming: 11 bases; junction bases outside the gene matches: 21. Germline V gene lookup returns CDR1 WSHSY and CDR2 SAAADI. The CDR3 has 17 amino acids. Here the CDR3 DNA reads TGCGCCAGCAGTAAACTTTCCCCGGGACTAGAAGAGGACCTGCAGTATTTT. Protein sequence: CASSKLSPGLEEDLQYF.

V gene TRBV21-1 combines with J gene TRBJ1-1. TRBV21-1 is an annotated pseudogene. The CDR3 totals 16 residues. CDR3 amino acids: CASRLLLATQSTEAFF. The CDR3 nucleotides read TGTGCCAGCAGATTGTTGTTAGCTACACAATCCACTGAAGCTTTCTTT.